These T cell receptor beta chains were read from a single sample in a study of cytomegalovirus exposure and HLA in healthy donors. Data came from immunoSEQ multiplex PCR; TCRdb stores just in-frame clones and leaves some out. The repertoire holds about 170,000 clones, with 70% to 90% as singletons. Source material: PBMCs. The receptors derive from a young man in good health and CMV-seropositive. Each CDR3 is given with its conserved first and last residue.

j_gene	v_gene	CDR3aa
TRBJ2-7	TRBV7-8	CASSLGQRYEQYF
TRBJ2-7	TRBV4-2	CASSQGPSGSYEQYF
TRBJ1-1	TRBV13	CASSSYAGVYTEAFF
TRBJ1-1	TRBV4-1	CASSQGAQGGIEAFF
TRBJ2-1	TRBV5-1	CASSFGLAGVNEQFF
TRBJ2-1	TRBV9	CASAVTSGANEQFF
TRBJ2-1	TRBV7-2	CASSLSASSGLNEQFF
TRBJ2-3	TRBV19	CASSISGSTDTQYF
TRBJ1-2	TRBV5-1	CASRIEGGGYTF
NA	TRBV5-4	CASSFGLTGLYEQYF
TRBJ2-2	TRBV7-3	CASSLWGSGGELFF
TRBJ2-2	TRBV29-1	CSVAGTGSGGELFF
TRBJ2-7	TRBV7-9	CASSPGGGLYEQYF
TRBJ1-1	TRBV6-1	CASRDRGLGSTEAFF
TRBJ2-1	TRBV7-2	CASSLVLASNEQFF
TRBJ2-1	TRBV27	CASSLGGLGNEQFF
TRBJ2-1	TRBV19	CASNSQAGGNAEQFF
TRBJ2-3	TRBV27	CASSLVITDTQYF
TRBJ1-1	TRBV11-3	CASSLFGQGATEAFF
TRBJ1-2	TRBV9	CASNRDSNYGYTF
TRBJ2-1	TRBV5-6	CASRWTSASYNEQFF
TRBJ1-3	TRBV7-2	CASSLRSGNTIYF
TRBJ2-2	TRBV6-4	CASSDSTSGGTGELFF
TRBJ2-5	TRBV7-7	CASSLRGPPGETQYF
TRBJ2-1	TRBV5-1	CASSLMSSGRSINEQFF
TRBJ1-1	TRBV5-1	CASSREPQTGTEAFF
TRBJ1-4	TRBV18	CASAPRSGEKLFF
TRBJ2-1	TRBV11-3	CASSLRENEQFF
TRBJ1-5	TRBV19	CASTWGVERSNQPQHF
TRBJ2-1	TRBV11-2	CASSLGDRLNEQFF
TRBJ2-5	TRBV7-6	CASSKQGRKVQETQYF
TRBJ2-1	TRBV19	CASSISAGSYNEQFF
TRBJ2-1	TRBV7-9	CASSPQGYEQFF
TRBJ2-3	TRBV9	CASSVAAREIDTQYF
TRBJ2-3	TRBV30	CAWCSGSLTDTQYF
TRBJ2-2	TRBV7-9	CASSSYDFAGELFF
TRBJ1-3	TRBV2	CASSRMGSSGNTIYF
TRBJ2-1	TRBV7-2	CASSLALSSGLYNEQFF
TRBJ1-4	TRBV6-6	CASIAGVREKLFF
TRBJ2-3	TRBV11-3	CASSFTGPDTQYF
TRBJ1-2	TRBV30	CAWTGTGGFYGYTF
TRBJ2-5	TRBV11-2	CASSLVPGGRETQYF
TRBJ2-5	TRBV18	CASSPYAGYETQYF
TRBJ1-2	TRBV11-2	CASSRDGNYGYTF
TRBJ1-1	TRBV28	CASSMNTEAFF
TRBJ2-2	TRBV11-2	CASSFRTGSSGELFF
TRBJ2-3	TRBV18	CASSSLAGGFTDTQYF
TRBJ2-2	TRBV28	CASSFILGTGLNTGELFF
TRBJ2-7	TRBV11-2	CASSLVGTGLTYEQYF